One sample yielded the 26 T cell receptor beta chains listed below, sequenced in a study of blood T cell repertoires in COVID-19. The method was immunoSEQ multiplex PCR; TCRdb's version includes in-frame clones alone and lacks a portion of them. There are 130,000 to 150,000 clones in the sample; around four fifths occur only once, and 6.2% lies in the top ten. Sequencing was done on a sample of PBMCs or T cells enriched from blood (not recorded which). These TCRs come from a woman aged 40 to 55 who had recovered from COVID-19.

The gene calls are TRBV6-5 and TRBJ2-6; D gene uncertain. CDR3 length equals 15 residues. Looked up from germline, CDR1 is MNHEY and CDR2 is SVGAGI. The ends were cut back, 7 bases at V and 1 base at J, with 11 bases in the middle. The CDR3 is CASTQRISGANVLTF. The CDR3 DNA reads as TGTGCCAGCACCCAGAGGATTTCTGGGGCCAACGTCCTGACTTTC.

The chain links TRBV3-1 (or the pseudogene TRBV3-2) to TRBJ2-5, with TRBD2 matching 9 bases. Losses at the gene ends were 0 bases for V and 5 bases for J; bases not matched to a gene: 31. The CDR3 sequence is 24 residues long. Germline-derived CDR1 and CDR2 are LGHDT and YNNKEL (reference sequence). CDR3 residues: CASSQDTAPASGNVPSGALETQYF. CDR3 nucleotide sequence: TGTGCCAGCAGCCAAGATACTGCCCCGGCTAGCGGGAACGTACCGAGCGGGGCGTTGGAGACCCAGTACTTC.

The J gene is TRBJ2-7, the V gene TRBV7-9; D gene unclear. The CDR3 contains 14 residues. Trimming stripped 5 bases from V and 3 bases from J, with 14 bases between. CDR1 is SEHNR and CDR2 is FQNEAQ in the germline V gene (reference sequence). The CDR3 nucleotides read TGTGCCAGCAGCCCAATATCCCAGGTCTACGAGCAGTACTTC. It codes for CASSPISQVYEQYF.

The chain joins TRBV4-2 to TRBJ1-1, with D uncertain. Germline V gene data show CDR1 as LGHNA and CDR2 as YNFKEQ. Between the trimmed V and J ends, which lost 0 bases and 3 bases, there was a span of 11 bases. The CDR3 runs to 15 residues. The CDR3 reads CASSQDWAMDTEAFF. CDR3 coding DNA: TGTGCCAGCAGCCAAGATTGGGCTATGGACACTGAAGCTTTCTTT.

CDR3 sequence: CASSKVNTGSSRGPVEKLFF. CDR3 bases: TGTGCCAGCAGCAAAGTTAATACTGGGTCATCAAGGGGGCCGGTTGAAAAACTGTTTTTT. V gene TRBV21-1 combines with J gene TRBJ1-4; no check of the table's D call, TRBD1, against the DNA was made. TRBV21-1 is listed as a pseudogene. This CDR3 spans 20 amino acids.

The chain has TRBV4-1 and TRBJ2-7; maybe TRBD2 (6 bases). This CDR3 has 17 amino acids. Germline V gene data show CDR1 as MGHRA and CDR2 as YSYEKL. Deletions cut 0 bases from V and 0 bases from J, with 15 bases between. This chain's CDR3 is CASSQEVPGGNSYEQYF. The CDR3 coding sequence is TGCGCCAGCAGCCAAGAGGTACCTGGCGGGAACTCCTACGAGCAGTACTTC.

The rearrangement joins TRBV3-1 (or the pseudogene TRBV3-2) to TRBJ2-7; 7 bases are a match to TRBD1. The V and J ends lost 3 bases and 3 bases, in that order; junction bases with no gene match: 8. The germline V gene encodes CDR1 LGHDT and CDR2 YNNKEL (reference sequence). The CDR3 loop spans 15 amino acids. CDR3 bases: TGTGCCAGCAGCCAGGGGACAGTTCCCATCTACGAGCAGTACTTC. Its protein is CASSQGTVPIYEQYF.

V gene TRBV5-1 combines with J gene TRBJ2-7; possible D gene TRBD1, 6 bases. The CDR3 is made up of 14 amino acids. V lost 0 bases and J 5 bases, leaving 12 bases between the germline ends. The germline V gene has CDR1 SGHRS and CDR2 YFSETQ. CDR3 in amino acids: CASSLARGSNEQYF. DNA of the CDR3: TGCGCCAGCAGCTTGGCGAGGGGGAGCAACGAGCAGTACTTC.

This chain links TRBV2 with TRBJ1-3; D remains ambiguous. Trimming shortened V by 2 bases and J by 3 bases, and 8 bases separated the two germline ends. The CDR3 sequence is 14 residues long. Per germline, CDR1 SNHLY and CDR2 FYNNEI. The CDR3 loop is CASSESGYGNTIYF. For the CDR3, the DNA is TGTGCCAGCAGTGAATCGGGGTATGGAAACACCATATATTTT.

The chain combines TRBV13 with TRBJ1-2; 8 nucleotides match TRBD1. CDR1 PRHDT and CDR2 FYEKMQ come from the germline V gene (reference sequence). The CDR3 spans 17 residues. J lost 3 bases, V lost 1 base, and 10 bases had no gene match. The DNA of the CDR3 is TGTGCCAGCAGCTTAGTCGTGCTTGGACAGGGATACTATGGCTACACCTTC. Translating gives CASSLVVLGQGYYGYTF.

This clone was detected a few times. The V call is TRBV27, the J call TRBJ2-3, with 7 bases aligning to TRBD2. The CDR3 has 13 residues. V shed 5 bases, J shed 6 bases, and the junction held 5 bases outside the gene matches. Germline CDR1 MNHEY, CDR2 SMNVEV (reference sequence). CDR3 DNA: TGTGCCAGCAGTAGGGCGCGGGAGGATACGCAGTATTTT. It encodes CASSRAREDTQYF.

V is TRBV7-8 and J is TRBJ1-6; no reliable D call. The germline gives CDR1 SGHVS, CDR2 FQNEAQ. The CDR3 spans 13 residues. Trimming removed 1 base at V and 16 bases at J, with 14 bases between. The CDR3 DNA reads as TGTGCCAGCAGCTTAGGTGATGAGGGCAAACTCCACTTT. Its translation: CASSLGDEGKLHF.

The chain recombines TRBV28 with TRBJ2-1, with 9 bases aligning to TRBD1. CDR1 is MDHEN, CDR2 SYDVKM, per germline. The junction had 11 bases not matched to a gene; V was cut back by 1 base and J by 7 bases. The CDR3 runs to 17 residues. The CDR3 reads CASSLSDHRGRRNEQFF. The CDR3, as DNA: TGTGCCAGCAGTTTATCAGACCACAGGGGGCGCCGGAATGAGCAGTTCTTC.

This clone has only a few counts. The CDR3 DNA is TGTGCCAGTAGTAAAGGCGGAAATTCCTACGAGCAGTACTTC. It translates to CASSKGGNSYEQYF. The chain links TRBV19 to TRBJ2-7; D gene ambiguous. The V and J ends lost 4 bases and 1 base respectively, with 11 bases between them. CDR1 LNHDA and CDR2 SQIVND come from the germline V gene (reference sequence). The CDR3 length is 14 residues.

This chain uses TRBV3-1 (or the pseudogene TRBV3-2) with TRBJ2-7; 8 positions match TRBD2. The V segment lost 1 base and the J segment 2 bases; nucleotides outside the gene matches: 7. The CDR3 extends over 16 amino acids. Germline assignment: CDR1 LGHDT and CDR2 YNNKEL (reference sequence). This CDR3 reads CASSQGAGAVPYEQYF. CDR3 in DNA: TGTGCCAGCAGCCAAGGAGCGGGAGCGGTCCCCTACGAGCAGTACTTC.

This rearrangement joins TRBV19 to TRBJ2-7; tentatively, D is TRBD1 (6 bases). The CDR3 consists of 15 residues. Germline V lookup: CDR1 LNHDA, CDR2 SQIVND (reference sequence). Between the trimmed V and J ends, which lost 5 bases and 4 bases, there was a span of 18 bases. The CDR3 nucleotides read TGTGCCAGTAGTCCCAGTCTGACAGGTTCGTACGAGCAGTACTTC. Protein: CASSPSLTGSYEQYF.

This clone has more than one count but fewer than ten. J is TRBJ1-1 and V is TRBV6-1, with a tentative D call TRBD1 (6 bases). Germline V gene sequence: CDR1 MNHNS, CDR2 SASEGT. There are 14 residues in the CDR3. V lost 3 bases and J lost 4, with 12 bases in between. The CDR3 spells CASSDGGRVTEAFF. For the CDR3, the DNA is TGTGCCAGCAGTGATGGGGGCAGGGTCACTGAAGCTTTCTTT.

The chain employs TRBV5-1 and TRBJ2-3, with 15 bases matching TRBD2. The length of the CDR3 is 16 residues. The V segment lost 4 bases and the J segment 5 bases; nucleotides outside the gene matches: 5. CDR1 SGHRS and CDR2 YFSETQ come from the germline V gene. This CDR3 reads CASSLRTSGGGDTQYF. Here the CDR3 DNA reads TGCGCCAGCAGCCTCCGGACTAGCGGGGGGGGAGATACGCAGTATTTT.

The chain employs TRBV11-2 and TRBJ1-1; a weak D match, TRBD1 (5 bases). Trimming shortened V by 1 base and J by 12 bases, and 15 bases separated the two germline ends. The V gene's germline CDR1 is SGHAT and CDR2 FQNNGV. CDR3 size: 13 residues. The CDR3 region is CASSLGTSSTSFF. CDR3 DNA sequence: TGTGCCAGCAGCTTAGGGACATCCAGTACGTCTTTCTTT.

The genes are TRBV5-1 and TRBJ1-2; the match to TRBD1 covers 9 bases. This CDR3 comprises 17 residues. V lost 4 bases to trimming and J lost 6 bases; unmatched junction nucleotides: 16. Germline loops: CDR1 SGHRS, CDR2 YFSETQ. CDR3 sequence: CASSPEAFPQGADGYTF. For the CDR3, the DNA is TGCGCCAGCAGCCCAGAGGCCTTCCCACAGGGGGCTGATGGCTACACCTTC.

The chain's CDR3 is CASSQGFTSGSGTGELFF. The CDR3 DNA reads as TGCGCCAGCAGCCAAGGGTTTACTAGCGGGAGCGGGACCGGGGAGCTGTTTTTT. The genes are TRBV4-1 and TRBJ2-2, with TRBD2 matching 11 bases. The junction had 9 bases not matched to a gene; V was cut back by 1 base and J by 5 bases. Germline V lookup: CDR1 MGHRA, CDR2 YSYEKL. CDR3 length: 18 amino acids.

The rearrangement links TRBV30 to TRBJ2-1, with no clear D. Trimming stripped 2 bases from V and 2 bases from J, with 4 bases between. The germline V gene has CDR1 GTSNPN and CDR2 SVGIG (reference sequence). The CDR3 runs to 12 residues. In DNA form, the CDR3 reads TGTGCCTGGAGTCCTACCTACAATGAGCAGTTCTTC. This codes for CAWSPTYNEQFF.

The V gene is TRBV24-1, the J gene TRBJ2-1; TRBD2 matches at 9 bases. V shed 0 bases and J 16 bases; nucleotides not matched to a gene: 6. The length of the CDR3 is 13 residues. CDR1 is KGHDR and CDR2 is SFDVKD in the germline V gene. The CDR3 DNA sequence: TGTGCCACCAGTGATTTGCAAGGGACTAGCACCTTCTTC. This gives the protein CATSDLQGTSTFF.

V gene TRBV21-1 combines with J gene TRBJ2-2; the D segment call TRBD1 is taken from the table without a DNA check. TRBV21-1 represents a pseudogene. This CDR3 is built from 16 residues. CDR3 amino acids: CASSKEGTTNTGELFF. The CDR3 nucleotides are TGTGCCAGCAGCAAAGAAGGGACAACGAACACCGGGGAGCTGTTTTTT.

This chain links TRBV14 with TRBJ2-4; TRBD2 matches at 9 bases. Germline V gene data show CDR1 as SGHDN and CDR2 as FVKESK. After removal of 5 bases from V and 6 bases from J, the junction contained 5 bases not matched to a gene. The CDR3 covers 14 residues. In DNA form, the CDR3 reads TGTGCCAGCAGCTCCCTAGCGGGAAGAAACATTCAGTACTTC. Translation: CASSSLAGRNIQYF.

The rearrangement links TRBV6-5 to TRBJ2-1; no clear D gene. V was shortened by 0 bases and J by 4 bases, with 10 bases between the two germline ends. The CDR3 covers 15 residues. Per germline, CDR1 MNHEY and CDR2 SVGAGI. The CDR3 reads CASSYSYREYNEQFF. CDR3 bases: TGTGCCAGCAGTTACTCTTACAGAGAGTACAATGAGCAGTTCTTC.